These 22 T cell receptor beta chains originate from one sample sequenced in a study of Ad26.COV2.S vaccination and SARS-CoV-2 variants. The data were produced by immunoSEQ multiplex PCR, yet TCRdb's version contains in-frame clones alone and is incomplete. The sample comprises roughly 100,000 clones, over 60% of which are singletons, and around 15% rests with the top ten. The material was peripheral blood, obtained after recovery from COVID-19. These receptors came from a human donor who had recovered from COVID-19.

The chain couples TRBV2 to TRBJ2-5, with D possibly being TRBD1 or TRBD2 (5 bases each). The germline CDR1 and CDR2 sequences are SNHLY and FYNNEI. Between the trimmed V and J ends, which lost 5 bases and 3 bases, there was a span of 19 bases. This CDR3 is built from 16 residues. The DNA of the CDR3 is TGTGCCAGCAGTACGAACCCCGGGACGGTGAAAGAGACCCAGTACTTC. Its protein product is CASSTNPGTVKETQYF.

The chain has TRBV4-3 and TRBJ2-5; D is possibly TRBD2 (6 bases). Looked up from germline, CDR1 is LGHNA and CDR2 is YSLEER. CDR3 length: 14 residues. The V end was cut by 1 base, the J end by 5 bases, with 11 bases between. In DNA, the CDR3 is TGCGCCAGCAGCCAAGTTCGAGGAGGGGAGACCCAGTACTTC. Its translation: CASSQVRGGETQYF.

The chain uses TRBV19 and TRBJ1-5, with 11 bases aligning to TRBD1. Germline trimming cut 1 base from V and 6 bases from J; bases unmatched to any gene: 2. Per the germline V gene, CDR1 is LNHDA and CDR2 is SQIVND (reference sequence). The CDR3 runs 15 residues. CDR3: CASSIGTGGSQPQHF. The CDR3 nucleotides read TGTGCCAGTAGTATAGGGACAGGGGGCTCTCAGCCCCAGCATTTT.

The chain joins TRBV18 to TRBJ2-3; perhaps D is TRBD1 or TRBD2 (6 bases each). Germline V gene data show CDR1 as KGHSH and CDR2 as LQKENI. Trimming removed 2 bases at V and 4 bases at J, with 10 bases between. The CDR3 length is 14 residues. CDR3 in amino acids: CASSPRGAADTQYF. CDR3 DNA: TGTGCCAGCTCACCAAGGGGGGCCGCAGATACGCAGTATTTT. The full variable domain, in which reference TRBV18 and TRBJ2-3 provide the parts outside the CDR3, is NAGVMQNPRHLVRRRGQEARLRCSPMKGHSHVYWYRQLPEEGLKFMVYLQKENIIDESGMPKERFSAEFPKEGPSILRIQQVVRGDSAAYFCASSPRGAADTQYFGPGTRLTVL.

This clone occurred a few times. The V gene is TRBV29-1, the J gene TRBJ2-7; no definite D call. With 5 bases removed from V and 6 bases from J, the gap between germline ends came to 8 bases. This CDR3 has 10 residues. From germline, CDR1 is SQVTM and CDR2 ANQGSEA. The CDR3 loop is CSVLTGEQYF. CDR3 sequence (DNA): TGCAGCGTTCTCACGGGCGAGCAGTACTTC.

This chain connects TRBV19 to TRBJ2-4, with D hard to call. The CDR3 extends over 15 amino acids. Germline V gene sequence: CDR1 LNHDA, CDR2 SQIVND (reference sequence). Trimming removed 2 bases at V and 6 bases at J, with 14 bases between. The DNA for the CDR3 is TGTGCCAGTAGTATAACCCTAGACGTTGGAAACATTCAGTACTTC. It specifies CASSITLDVGNIQYF.

The chain couples TRBV29-1 to TRBJ1-2, with 8 bases fitting TRBD1. The length of the CDR3 is 14 residues. CDR1 is SQVTM, CDR2 ANQGSEA, per germline. Losses at the gene ends were 0 bases for V and 3 bases for J; bases not matched to a gene: 3. Here the CDR3 reads CSVEEGTGDYGYTF. The CDR3 DNA sequence: TGCAGCGTTGAAGAGGGGACAGGCGACTATGGCTACACCTTC. The variable domain in full, with the rest retrieved from reference TRBV29-1 and TRBJ1-2, is SAVISQKPSRDICQRGTSLTIQCQVDSQVTMMFWYRQQPGQSLTLIATANQGSEATYESGFVIDKFPISRPNLTFSTLTVSNMSPEDSSIYLCSVEEGTGDYGYTFGSGTRLTVV.

This clone turned up a few times. The genes are TRBV19 and TRBJ1-5, with a tentative D call TRBD1 (5 bases). Trimming took off 1 base at V and 3 bases at J, with 13 bases between the two ends. There are 16 residues in the CDR3. Germline V gene lookup returns CDR1 LNHDA and CDR2 SQIVND (reference sequence). The chain's CDR3 is CASSIGTGLNNQPQHF. CDR3 coding DNA: TGTGCCAGTAGTATAGGGACGGGACTGAACAATCAGCCCCAGCATTTT.

The chain links TRBV6-1 to TRBJ1-2, with TRBD1 matching over 7 bases. From germline, CDR1 is MNHNS and CDR2 SASEGT. V gave up 3 bases and J gave up 8 bases; unmatched junction bases: 18. The CDR3 extends over 17 amino acids. Here the CDR3 DNA reads TGTGCCAGCAGTGAGGAGCTAGGGGGCACAGGCTGGGTAGGCTACACCTTC. Protein sequence: CASSEELGGTGWVGYTF.

The genes are TRBV27 and TRBJ2-2; perhaps TRBD2 as D (5 bases). V lost 4 bases to trimming and J lost 3 bases, with 12 bases between them. Germline V gene sequence: CDR1 MNHEY, CDR2 SMNVEV (reference sequence). The CDR3 has 15 amino acids. Here the CDR3 reads CASSSSRGYTGELFF. DNA for the CDR3: TGTGCCAGCAGTTCAAGCCGGGGATACACCGGGGAGCTGTTTTTT.

The rearrangement links TRBV27 to TRBJ1-5, with D possibly being TRBD1 (5 bases). Germline loops: CDR1 MNHEY, CDR2 SMNVEV (reference sequence). V gave up 4 bases and J gave up 0 bases, with 7 bases separating them. This CDR3 spans 14 amino acids. This CDR3 is CASSWGGSNQPQHF. The CDR3 coding sequence is TGTGCCAGCAGTTGGGGGGGTAGCAATCAGCCCCAGCATTTT.

The J gene is TRBJ2-7, the V gene TRBV30; TRBD2 matches at 8 bases. Per the germline V gene, CDR1 is GTSNPN and CDR2 is SVGIG (reference sequence). CDR3 length equals 14 residues. V dropped 4 bases and J dropped 7; count of bases not matched to a gene: 12. The CDR3 loop is CAWTDSGGPREQYF. CDR3 in DNA: TGTGCCTGGACTGACAGCGGGGGCCCGAGGGAGCAGTACTTC.

V usage is TRBV5-4 and J usage is TRBJ2-3; 10 bases map to TRBD2. The CDR3 runs 16 residues. Per germline, CDR1 SGHNT and CDR2 YYREEE (reference sequence). The junction had 6 bases not matched to a gene; V was cut back by 3 bases and J by 2 bases. CDR3 in amino acids: CASSSASGGITDTQYF. As DNA, the CDR3 is TGTGCCAGCAGCTCCGCTAGCGGGGGAATCACAGATACGCAGTATTTT.

The chain recombines TRBV7-6 with TRBJ2-1, with a possible D match to TRBD1 (6 bases). Per germline, CDR1 SGHVS and CDR2 FNYEAQ. CDR3 length equals 16 residues. The V gene lost 5 bases and the J gene lost 5 bases, with 19 bases spanning the gap. The CDR3 reads CASSLNTGQPDNEQFF. The CDR3 nucleotides are TGTGCCAGCAGCCTAAACACCGGACAGCCTGACAATGAGCAGTTCTTC. Together with reference TRBV7-6 and TRBJ2-1, the CDR3 gives the full variable domain: GAGVSQSPRYKVTKRGQDVALRCDPISGHVSLYWYRQALGQGPEFLTYFNYEAQQDKSGLPNDRFSAERPEGSISTLTIQRTEQRDSAMYRCASSLNTGQPDNEQFFGPGTRLTVL.

This clone appeared once. The rearrangement uses TRBV4-1 and TRBJ2-1; unclear D gene. Germline CDR1 MGHRA, CDR2 YSYEKL. V lost 4 bases and J 7 bases, leaving 20 bases between the germline ends. CDR3 length equals 16 residues. The CDR3 DNA follows: TGCGCCAGCAGCCTTGGACCCGCGCGAAGCAGGAATGAGCAGTTCTTC. Translated, it gives CASSLGPARSRNEQFF.

The genes are TRBV11-2 and TRBJ1-1; TRBD1 is a possible D gene (5 bases). Per germline, CDR1 SGHAT and CDR2 FQNNGV. The CDR3 sequence is 13 residues long. The V and J ends lost 7 bases and 5 bases respectively, with 14 bases between them. The CDR3, as DNA: TGTGCCAGCACAGGCCCGGGGGTGACTGAAGCTTTCTTT. Protein sequence: CASTGPGVTEAFF.

The chain has TRBV5-4 and TRBJ2-5; the D is unclear. This CDR3 region has 11 residues. CDR1 and CDR2 from the germline V gene are SGHNT and YYREEE (reference sequence). Trimming shortened V by 7 bases and J by 1 base, and 5 bases separated the two germline ends. In DNA form, the CDR3 reads TGTGCCAGCTATTTCCAAGAGACCCAGTACTTC. Protein sequence: CASYFQETQYF.

The genes are TRBV28 and TRBJ1-6, with TRBD1 as a possible D gene (5 bases). The CDR3 consists of 16 residues. Germline V gene data show CDR1 as MDHEN and CDR2 as SYDVKM. V was pared by 5 bases and J by 5 bases, with 16 bases between. This chain's CDR3 is CASSPQTTANNSPLHF. CDR3 coding DNA: TGTGCCAGCAGTCCCCAGACGACAGCTAATAATTCACCCCTCCACTTT.

This clone was recorded only once. The gene calls are TRBV5-1 and TRBJ2-3; tentatively, D is TRBD1 or TRBD2 (6 bases each). The length of the CDR3 is 15 residues. The V gene's germline CDR1 is SGHRS and CDR2 YFSETQ. The ends were cut back, 0 bases at V and 1 base at J, with 9 bases in the middle. Here the CDR3 reads CASSLEGGGTDTQYF. CDR3 nucleotide sequence: TGCGCCAGCAGCTTGGAGGGGGGAGGCACAGATACGCAGTATTTT.

A single count supports this clone. The gene calls are TRBV28 and TRBJ1-4; 8 bases line up with TRBD1. The CDR3 length is 14 residues. J gave up 7 bases and V 2 bases, and 3 bases lay outside the gene matches. CDR1 MDHEN and CDR2 SYDVKM come from the germline V gene. The CDR3 sequence: CASSLTGGGEKLFF. The DNA for the CDR3 is TGTGCCAGCAGTTTAACAGGGGGGGGTGAAAAACTGTTTTTT.

The V and J genes are TRBV11-2 and TRBJ2-2; no clear D gene. The CDR3 consists of 17 residues. The ends were cut back, 7 bases at V and 1 base at J, with 19 bases in the middle. Germline assignment: CDR1 SGHAT and CDR2 FQNNGV. CDR3 amino acids: CASTRPRVNRNTGELFF. Here the CDR3 DNA reads TGTGCCAGCACCCGCCCTCGGGTAAACCGGAACACCGGGGAGCTGTTTTTT.

The V gene is TRBV5-5, the J gene TRBJ2-6; D not certain. The germline CDR1 and CDR2 sequences are SGHKS and YYEKEE (reference sequence). CDR3 length equals 13 residues. The V end was cut by 5 bases, the J end by 2 bases, with 5 bases between. This chain's CDR3 is CASRSPGANVLTF. For the CDR3, the DNA is TGTGCCAGCAGGTCCCCTGGGGCCAACGTCCTGACTTTC.